The rows below give T cell receptor beta chains drawn from one sample of a study of shared clonotypes between healthy human individuals. Produced via immunoSEQ multiplex PCR; TCRdb's table is partial and in-frame only. The sample lists about 580,000 clones, roughly 98% occurring once. Sample: naive CD8+ T cells sorted from blood. All receptors derive from a man aged 25-45 years in good health. Both conserved end residues are part of each CDR3. D genes are given only for firm matches. Clone size is not always given. Where it is, it says once, few, many or a class for expanded clones.

TRBJ1-5	TRBV28	NA	NA	CASSFIRVRSQPQHF	TGTGCCAGCAGTTTCATCAGGGTTCGGAGTCAGCCCCAGCATTTT
TRBJ1-1	TRBV11-2	TRBD1	NA	CASSETLGGAEAFF	TGTGCCAGCAGCGAAACTTTAGGGGGCGCAGAAGCTTTCTTT
TRBJ2-5	TRBV5-5	NA	NA	CASRFRETQYF	TGTGCCAGCAGATTTAGGGAGACCCAGTACTTC
TRBJ1-3	TRBV6-6	NA	once	CASSYGISGNTIYF	TGTGCCAGCAGTTATGGGATCTCTGGAAACACCATATATTTT
TRBJ2-3	TRBV4-1	TRBD2	NA	CASSPWSGAVDTQYF	TGCGCCAGCAGCCCCTGGAGCGGGGCAGTGGATACGCAGTATTTT
TRBJ1-5	TRBV28	NA	NA	CATSLSATQHF	TGTGCCACCTCTCTATCAGCGACCCAGCATTTT
TRBJ2-1	TRBV27	TRBD2	NA	CATGLAGVYEQFF	TGTGCCACAGGACTAGCGGGAGTATATGAGCAGTTCTTC
TRBJ2-1	TRBV19	TRBD2	NA	CASSIVLAGMNEQFF	TGTGCCAGTAGTATAGTACTAGCGGGGATGAATGAGCAGTTCTTC
TRBJ1-2	TRBV7-2	NA	NA	CASSPARTPIYGYTF	TGTGCCAGCAGCCCGGCAAGGACGCCTATCTATGGCTACACCTTC
TRBJ2-3	TRBV5-6	TRBD1	once	CASSPTGKGSSDTQYF	TGTGCCAGCAGCCCGACAGGGAAGGGCTCTTCAGATACGCAGTATTTT
TRBJ2-1	TRBV27	NA	NA	CASSLSQANEQFF	TGTGCCAGCAGTTTAAGTCAGGCCAATGAGCAGTTCTTC
TRBJ2-1	TRBV28	NA	NA	CASTGAYYNEQFF	TGTGCCAGCACCGGGGCTTACTACAATGAGCAGTTCTTC
TRBJ1-4	TRBV6-1	NA	NA	CASSEAPADSTFF	TGTGCCAGCAGTGAAGCGCCAGCCGACAGTACGTTTTTT
TRBJ2-7	TRBV5-4	NA	NA	CASSLAGKSYEQYF	TGTGCCAGCAGCTTGGCTGGGAAATCCTACGAGCAGTACTTC